This T cell receptor (beta chain) was sequenced in a study of STAT5B mutations in CD4+ large granular lymphocyte leukemia. Study-wide results and limits: The CD4+ versus CD8+ T-LGLL clonality difference may reflect limited sample size.

Clones were read by immunoSEQ multiplex PCR, and TCRdb kept only the in-frame ones, dropping some. In the table there are some 29,000 clones, about three quarters of which are singletons. This CDR3 spans 13 amino acids. V shed 10 bases, J shed 3 bases, and the junction held 5 bases outside the gene matches. Per the germline V gene, CDR1 is MDHEN and CDR2 is SYDVKM. As for this clone: Antigen specificity is unknown.

The sequence came from a human donor in good health. The V gene is TRBV28, the J gene TRBJ2-1; 8 positions match TRBD1. The sequenced sample consisted of CD4+ T cells from blood buffy coats. In DNA, the CDR3 is TGTGCCATCAGGGGGCCCCTCTACAATGAGCAGTTCTTC. This codes for CAIRGPLYNEQFF.